This T cell receptor (beta chain) appears in the sequencing data of a study of cytomegalovirus exposure and HLA in healthy donors. Findings and caveats of the study: Associated with cytomegalovirus, according to the listing, were some 150 TCR beta chains. An analysis that came later showed most CMV-associated TCR beta chains appearing HLA-restricted. Testing in vitro showed three CMV-associated chains specific for CMV antigens.

The length of the CDR3 is 15 residues. V lost 4 bases and J lost 0; bases outside the gene matches: 2. The V gene's germline CDR1 is SEHNR and CDR2 FQNEAQ (reference sequence). PCR employed 60 Vbeta and 13 Jbeta primers. Here immunoSEQ multiplex PCR was the method, and the copy in TCRdb shows in-frame clones only, minus some. Counted here are roughly 140,000 clones, just over 70% occurring once; the ten biggest clones make up 1.5% to 2%. About this clone: The antigen is not known.

The chain carries TRBV7-9 and TRBJ1-5; the match to TRBD1 covers 8 bases. This sequence was found in a woman younger than 45 in good health and CMV-seronegative. Sample: PBMCs. The DNA of the CDR3 is TGTGCCAGCAGCTGGGGGACAGGTAGCAATCAGCCCCAGCATTTT. It encodes CASSWGTGSNQPQHF.